The sequence of this T cell receptor (beta chain) was determined in a study of blood T cell repertoires in COVID-19 (dated by TCRdb to about 2020). Background for the entire study: Samples covering the acute and convalescent phases of COVID-19 were provided by collaborators in the United States, Italy and Spain. Subjects who had been exposed to COVID-19, were actively infected with it, or had recovered from it provided the deeply sampled blood TCRbeta repertoires that made up the dataset. The material from the prospective study consisted of cDNA or gDNA derived from T cells, B-cell-depleted T cells, or PBMCs. Samples were obtained from the ongoing ImmuneRACE study (first 160 participants) and from 1,254 subjects provided by 6 global collaborators. A de-identified subject ID, COVID-19 status, age in years and sex were almost always included in the sample metadata. A freely available public database, intended as a resource for researchers studying the immune response to SARS-CoV-2, is where the repertoires were released. Where available, HLA class I and class II types were taken from metadata supplied by the sample provider and were not determined by assay-based typing.

The collaborating institutions used their own protocols to collect whole blood in K2EDTA tubes. For TCRbeta analysis, collaborators shipped samples in one of three forms: frozen whole blood, isolated PBMCs, or DNA extracted from either of those sample types. As for this clone: The antigen it recognizes is unknown. No base-level quality is on record; no much larger clone is a single base apart.

Points the paper makes about the study in general: The amount of clinical and demographic metadata varied by source and participant and was provided uncurated.

TCRbeta CDR3 regions were amplified from genomic DNA by means of the immunoSEQ Assay, a bias-controlled multiplex PCR. From the authors' description of their analysis: The number of nucleated cells in each sample was estimated by amplification of reference gene primers within the assay. To quantify the absolute abundance of each unique TCRbeta CDR3 rearrangement, sequence reads were collapsed and filtered. For each sample, productive Simpson clonality was calculated by taking the square root of Simpson's diversity index across productive rearrangements. As stored in TCRdb, this immuneACCESS dataset retains in-frame rearrangements with V and J assigned. A fraction of the clones does not appear; measured against another copy, unresolved V genes explain less than half of the discrepancy, and the remainder lacks a known reason. V and J calls and clone size come straight from that table; D and trimming were deduced from the DNA. The table for this sample lists some 50,000 clones; 90% of them were counted only once. 5.5% to 8% of the sample comes from the top ten.

This receptor was taken from a man aged 40-49 years with acute or convalescent COVID-19. Sequenced sample: peripheral blood.

The CDR3 protein sequence reads: CASSPAGNYGYTF. The nucleotide sequence is given as TGTGCCAGCAGCCCCGCGGGGAACTATGGCTACACCTTC. The rearrangement joined TRBV5-5 to TRBJ1-2, with no D gene named confidently. From a lookup of the germline V gene (reference sequence), CDR1 and CDR2 are SGHKS and YYEKEE. From the cysteine through the phenylalanine, the CDR3 covers 13 amino acids. The entry retains the CDR3 DNA only, 39 bases that are in frame from base 1. Deletion took 4 bases off V and 2 bases off J, with a span of 9 bases between the germline ends. The CDR3, completed at both ends by the reference TRBV5-5 and TRBJ1-2 genes, gives the full variable domain DAGVTQSPTHLIKTRGQQVTLRCSPISGHKSVSWYQQVLGQGPQFIFQYYEKEERGRGNFPDRFSARQFPNYSSELNVNALLLGDSALYLCASSPAGNYGYTFGSGTRLTVV.